This TCR beta chain was recorded in a study of T-cell memory formation after mild COVID-19. Background on the study: Clustering of TCRs was largely donor specific. Study results and caveats: CD8+ contracting clones occupied EMRA, while CD4+ ones occupied mainly CM and EM. A second wave expanding day 15 to 37 was CD4+-biased; contracting clones were balanced. What remained unconfirmed was the SARS-CoV-2 specificity of second-wave clones peaking on day 37.

For this clonotype: The antigen remains undetermined.

CDR1 and CDR2 (germline): SGHKS, YYEKEE (reference sequence). Deletions cut 4 bases from V and 4 bases from J, with 15 bases between. The CDR3 length is 16 residues. TCRdb passed the 5' RACE reads through MiXCR, listing each CDR3 protein once. Here the sample spans about 560,000 distinct CDR3 sequences, about a fifth being singletons. The chain links TRBV5-5 to TRBJ1-6; D gene ambiguous. The source material was PBMCs or a T cell subset sorted from them (not recorded which). This TCR was sampled from an adult woman who had mild COVID-19 (a few samples of this study predate the infection). Cell type and time point are not known. As DNA, the CDR3 is TGTGCCAGCAGCCGATCGCCGGACGGATATAATTCACCCCTCCACTTT. It specifies CASSRSPDGYNSPLHF.